One and the same sample provided the 30 T cell receptor beta chains below, sequenced in a study of T cell repertoires in cytomegalovirus infection. TCRdb independently ran MiXCR on the reads; one entry per CDR3 protein. Of around 490,000 distinct CDR3 sequences listed, around a quarter are singletons. The specimen was PBMCs. These receptor sequences come from a human donor in good health (CMV status not recorded). Some clones in this sample may be carry-over from other donors' samples.

This clonotype turned up a few times. The chain employs TRBV7-9 and TRBJ2-1; either TRBD1 or TRBD2 may fit D (5 bases each). Germline V gene lookup returns CDR1 SEHNR and CDR2 FQNEAQ (reference sequence). The CDR3 is 17 amino acids. V was cut by 5 bases and J by 0 bases, with 17 bases left in between. The CDR3 bases are TGTGCCAGCAGCACACCTAGGGACGGGCCCTCCTACAATGAGCAGTTCTTC. It is translated as CASSTPRDGPSYNEQFF.

This clonotype has just one count. This sequence joins TRBV6-6 and TRBJ2-7; D uncertain. V was trimmed by 2 bases and J by 5 bases, leaving 7 bases between them. Looked up from germline, CDR1 is MNHNY and CDR2 is SVGAGI (reference sequence). This CDR3 is 12 amino acids long. The CDR3 here is CASSYNQDEQYF. For the CDR3, the DNA is TGTGCCAGCAGTTACAACCAAGACGAGCAGTACTTC.

The rearrangement links TRBV10-3 to TRBJ1-6, with D possibly matching TRBD1 (6 bases). Per germline, CDR1 ENHRY and CDR2 SYGVKD. The CDR3 is 16 amino acids. Trimming stripped 7 bases from V and 10 bases from J, with 23 bases between. CDR3 nucleotides: TGTGCCATCAACAACAGGGATGAGGGCTATGCGTCACCCCTCCACTTT. Translating gives CAINNRDEGYASPLHF.

CDR3 DNA sequence: TGTGCCAGCAGCTTAGCGGGAGGACCTGCAGATACGCAGTATTTT. It encodes CASSLAGGPADTQYF. The rearrangement links TRBV7-9 to TRBJ2-3; maybe TRBD2 (6 bases). V was shortened by 0 bases and J by 4 bases, with 11 bases between the two germline ends. The CDR3 is 15 residues long. In germline, CDR1 is SEHNR, CDR2 FQNEAQ (reference sequence). The full variable domain, completed using reference TRBV7-9 and TRBJ2-3, is DTGVSQNPRHKITKRGQNVTFRCDPISEHNRLYWYRQTLGQGPEFLTYFQNEAQLEKSRLLSDRFSAERPKGSFSTLEIQRTEQGDSAMYLCASSLAGGPADTQYFGPGTRLTVL.

The chain has TRBV9 and TRBJ2-1, with D possibly being TRBD1 or TRBD2 (5 bases each). The CDR3 sequence is 15 residues long. The ends were cut back, 4 bases at V and 4 bases at J, with 15 bases in the middle. The germline CDR1 and CDR2 sequences are SGDLS and YYNGEE. CDR3: CASSTRDQRYNEQFF. The CDR3 coding sequence is TGTGCCAGCAGCACACGGGACCAGAGGTACAATGAGCAGTTCTTC.

The chain recombines TRBV7-3 with TRBJ2-1; D is unclear. This CDR3 is built from 12 residues. Trimming stripped 2 bases from V and 9 bases from J, with 8 bases between. The V gene's germline CDR1 is SGHTA and CDR2 FQGTGA. CDR3 protein: CASSLPFGEQFF. The DNA for the CDR3 is TGTGCCAGCAGCTTACCTTTTGGTGAGCAGTTCTTC.

This clonotype came up a few times. The chain links TRBV28 to TRBJ1-1; possibly TRBD1 for D (6 bases). The CDR3 sequence is 17 residues long. The ends were cut back, 6 bases at V and 7 bases at J, with 27 bases in the middle. The germline CDR1 and CDR2 sequences are MDHEN and SYDVKM. Written as DNA, the CDR3 is TGTGCCAGCAGCTCTGGAGCGGCAGGGGCCGCCCTTGGTGAAGCTTTCTTT. Translated, it gives CASSSGAAGAALGEAFF. The full variable domain, its missing parts supplied by reference TRBV28 and TRBJ1-1, is DVKVTQSSRYLVKRTGEKVFLECVQDMDHENMFWYRQDPGLGLRLIYFSYDVKMKEKGDIPEGYSVSREKKERFSLILESASTNQTSMYLCASSSGAAGAALGEAFFGQGTRLTVV.

Only one count was recorded for this clonotype. The V call is TRBV6-2 or TRBV6-3, the J call TRBJ2-1; D tentatively reads TRBD1 or TRBD2 (5 bases each). Trimming took 6 bases from V and 0 from J, leaving 27 bases between them. From germline, CDR1 is MNHEY and CDR2 SVGEGT. The CDR3 is 20 residues long. The CDR3, as DNA: TGTGCCAGCAGGCCCTCTAGTGGGGCTAGCCTTTTTAGCTCCTACAATGAGCAGTTCTTC. It yields the protein CASRPSSGASLFSSYNEQFF.

Here the CDR3 reads CASSHDNGDTGELFF. The CDR3 DNA reads TGTGCCAGCAGCCACGACAACGGGGACACCGGGGAGCTGTTTTTT. V and J are TRBV7-9 and TRBJ2-2, with a weak D call TRBD2 (5 bases). This CDR3 comprises 15 residues. Germline V gene sequence: CDR1 SEHNR, CDR2 FQNEAQ (reference sequence). Trimming took 5 bases from V and 3 from J, leaving 13 bases between them.

This rearrangement joins TRBV19 to TRBJ2-1, with D unresolved. The CDR3 consists of 14 residues. The V and J ends lost 11 bases and 0 bases respectively, with 14 bases between them. Germline CDR1 and CDR2: LNHDA and SQIVND (reference sequence). In nucleotides, the CDR3 is TGTGCCTCCGGAAGGGCGAGCTCCTACAATGAGCAGTTCTTC. This translates into CASGRASSYNEQFF.

The rearrangement joins TRBV9 to TRBJ2-4, with TRBD2 identical over 9 bases. V gave up 0 bases and J gave up 4 bases; unmatched junction bases: 8. There are 17 residues in the CDR3. Germline CDR1 is SGDLS and CDR2 is YYNGEE. CDR3 loop: CASSVDPLAGLKNIQYF. As DNA, the CDR3 is TGTGCCAGCAGCGTAGACCCCCTAGCGGGGCTGAAAAACATTCAGTACTTC.

The chain carries TRBV30 and TRBJ2-2, with 8 bases fitting TRBD2. In germline, CDR1 is GTSNPN, CDR2 SVGIG (reference sequence). With V trimmed by 8 bases and J by 3 bases, 2 bases remained unmatched. This CDR3 is 12 amino acids long. The CDR3 bases are TGTGCCGGACTAGCAGACACCGGGGAGCTGTTTTTT. Translation gives CAGLADTGELFF.

This clonotype has a count of ten or more. J is TRBJ2-5 and V is TRBV7-2; TRBD2 might be the D (6 bases). The germline V and J ends were trimmed by 6 bases and 0 bases, with 14 bases remaining between them. Germline CDR1 is SGHTA and CDR2 is FQGNSA. This CDR3 contains 15 residues. The CDR3 loop is CASRGGLGDQETQYF. CDR3 bases: TGTGCCAGCAGGGGGGGTTTAGGGGACCAAGAGACCCAGTACTTC.

This clonotype was recorded a few times. The CDR3 region is CASSLRQGASADTQYF. CDR3 in DNA: TGCGCCAGCAGCCTGAGACAGGGGGCATCAGCAGATACGCAGTATTTT. The V call is TRBV4-3, the J call TRBJ2-3; TRBD1 matches at 10 bases. The germline gives CDR1 LGHNA, CDR2 YSLEER. The V gene end was trimmed by 4 bases and the J gene end by 4 bases; junction bases not matched to a gene: 8. CDR3 length: 16 residues.

The V and J genes are TRBV9 and TRBJ2-1; 7 nucleotides align to TRBD2. The ends lost 0 bases at V and 0 bases at J; junction bases unmatched: 6. CDR1 and CDR2 from the germline V gene are SGDLS and YYNGEE. The CDR3 is 17 residues long. CDR3 sequence reads: CASSVGASGGSYNEQFF. The CDR3 DNA follows: TGTGCCAGCAGCGTAGGGGCTAGCGGAGGCTCCTACAATGAGCAGTTCTTC.

This clonotype was counted a few times. The chain uses TRBV27 and TRBJ1-6; 9 bases fit TRBD1. Germline values: CDR1 MNHEY, CDR2 SMNVEV (reference sequence). The CDR3 runs to 16 residues. V gave up 6 bases and J gave up 8 bases; unmatched junction bases: 11. CDR3 amino acids: CASRWGPTGGDSPLHF. Here the CDR3 DNA reads TGTGCCAGCAGGTGGGGGCCTACAGGGGGCGATTCACCCCTCCACTTT.

This clonotype was seen many times. This chain connects TRBV12-3 or TRBV12-4 to TRBJ1-6; 10 bases are a match to TRBD1. V gave up 5 bases and J gave up 11 bases; unmatched junction bases: 9. This CDR3 has 15 residues. CDR3 residues: CASSKRDRGGAPLHF. The CDR3 DNA is TGTGCCAGCAGTAAACGGGACAGGGGAGGCGCACCCCTCCACTTT.

This clonotype was found a few times. The rearrangement joins TRBV6-1 to TRBJ2-7, with 8 bases fitting TRBD1. V was clipped by 1 base and J by 4 bases; unmatched bases: 9. The length of the CDR3 is 16 residues. Germline CDR1 MNHNS, CDR2 SASEGT. CDR3 coding DNA: TGTGCCAGCAGTGAAGATAACAGGGGGATGGTTTACGAGCAGTACTTC. Translating gives CASSEDNRGMVYEQYF.

This clonotype was picked up many times. The chain combines TRBV7-2 with TRBJ2-1, with 7 nucleotides matching TRBD1. Looked up from germline, CDR1 is SGHTA and CDR2 is FQGNSA. Trimming at V came to 5 bases and at J to 4 bases, leaving 2 bases not matched to a gene. The CDR3 has 13 amino acids. This chain's CDR3 is CASSRTGYNEQFF. The CDR3 nucleotides read TGTGCCAGCAGCAGGACAGGTTACAATGAGCAGTTCTTC.

This clonotype occurred a few times. The CDR3 sequence is CSVEEVAGGSEQYF. For the CDR3, the DNA is TGCAGCGTTGAAGAGGTAGCGGGAGGATCCGAGCAGTACTTC. V and J are TRBV29-1 and TRBJ2-7; 10 bases map to TRBD2. Looked up from germline, CDR1 is SQVTM and CDR2 is ANQGSEA. The CDR3 consists of 14 residues. With V trimmed by 0 bases and J by 6 bases, 5 bases remained unmatched.

This clonotype was recorded at least ten times. The V and J genes are TRBV11-3 and TRBJ1-1, with a tentative D call TRBD1 (6 bases). Germline CDR1 is SGHNT and CDR2 is YENEEA. This CDR3 has 14 amino acids. V was cut by 5 bases and J by 1 base, with 11 bases left in between. The CDR3 region is CASSALQGNTEAFF. The CDR3 DNA follows: TGTGCCAGCAGCGCATTACAGGGGAACACTGAAGCTTTCTTT.

The rearrangement links TRBV15 to TRBJ2-1; no clear D gene. This CDR3 contains 12 residues. Between the trimmed V and J ends, which lost 3 bases and 8 bases, there was a span of 8 bases. CDR1 is LNHNV, CDR2 YYDKDF, per germline (reference sequence). The DNA for the CDR3 is TGTGCCACCAGCAGGGCAATCGATGAGCAGTTCTTC. The encoded protein is CATSRAIDEQFF. The complete variable domain, with remaining parts taken from reference TRBV15 and TRBJ2-1, reads DAMVIQNPRYQVTQFGKPVTLSCSQTLNHNVMYWYQQKSSQAPKLLFHYYDKDFNNEADTPDNFQSRRPNTSFCFLDIRSPGLGDTAMYLCATSRAIDEQFFGPGTRLTVL.

There are a few counts of this clonotype. The V gene is TRBV6-2 or TRBV6-3, the J gene TRBJ2-2, with TRBD2 matching 13 bases. The germline V gene has CDR1 MNHEY and CDR2 SVGEGT. V shed 10 bases, J shed 4 bases, and the junction held 3 bases outside the gene matches. This CDR3 contains 14 residues. CDR3 protein: CATGLAGATGELFF. DNA of the CDR3: TGTGCCACCGGACTAGCGGGAGCCACCGGGGAGCTGTTTTTT.

This clonotype was detected many times. The chain recombines TRBV7-2 with TRBJ2-3, with 14 nucleotides matching TRBD2. The CDR3 has 16 residues. V lost 4 bases, J lost 3 bases, and 3 bases stayed unmatched. Per the germline V gene, CDR1 is SGHTA and CDR2 is FQGNSA. The CDR3 spells CASSSRLAGGTDTQYF. The DNA for the CDR3 is TGTGCCAGCAGCTCCCGACTAGCGGGAGGGACAGATACGCAGTATTTT.

The chain is built from TRBV4-3 and TRBJ2-7, with 7 bases lining up with TRBD1. V dropped 3 bases and J dropped 0; count of bases not matched to a gene: 5. The CDR3 covers 15 residues. Germline CDR1 is LGHNA and CDR2 is YSLEER. As DNA, the CDR3 is TGCGCCAGCAGCCACGACAGGGTATACTCCTACGAGCAGTACTTC. It codes for CASSHDRVYSYEQYF.

Comment on this clonotype: One end of the junction fails to match germline, which may point to a read error. The chain links TRBV20-1 to TRBJ1-5; 9 bases are a match to TRBD1. This CDR3 region has 13 residues. The V gene's germline CDR1 is DFQATT and CDR2 SNEGSKA (reference sequence). The CDR3 bases are TGCAGTGCTGGGGACAGGGTGGTTCAGCCCCAACATTTT. Residues: CSAGDRVVQPQHF.

This clonotype was counted ten times or more. The V call is TRBV28, the J call TRBJ1-1; D gene uncertain. V lost 7 bases and J 0 bases, leaving 12 bases between the germline ends. This CDR3 comprises 14 residues. Germline CDR1 is MDHEN and CDR2 is SYDVKM. The CDR3 here is CASKGFELNTEAFF. CDR3 sequence (DNA): TGTGCCAGCAAGGGATTCGAATTGAACACTGAAGCTTTCTTT.

The CDR3 region is CASSWGNTDTQYF. CDR3 coding DNA: TGTGCCAGCAGCTGGGGAAACACAGATACGCAGTATTTT. The J gene is TRBJ2-3, the V gene TRBV2, with D uncertain. Trimming took off 6 bases at V and 2 bases at J, with 9 bases between the two ends. The CDR3 consists of 13 residues. Germline-derived CDR1 and CDR2 are SNHLY and FYNNEI.

This clonotype was counted between two and nine times. The rearrangement uses TRBV7-6 and TRBJ2-2; 7 nucleotides match TRBD1. V gave up 6 bases and J gave up 2 bases; unmatched junction bases: 9. Germline V CDR1 and CDR2: SGHVS, FNYEAQ. The CDR3 spans 16 residues. The CDR3 region has the DNA TGTGCCAGCAGACATATAAGGGGGCGCAACACCGGGGAGCTGTTTTTT. Encoded protein: CASRHIRGRNTGELFF.

This chain joins TRBV13 and TRBJ2-1; D call uncertain. This CDR3 contains 12 residues. From germline, CDR1 is PRHDT and CDR2 FYEKMQ (reference sequence). The V gene lost 3 bases and the J gene lost 5 bases, with 5 bases spanning the gap. The CDR3 bases are TGTGCCAGCAGCTTTCATCACAATGAGCAGTTCTTC. This gives the protein CASSFHHNEQFF.